The source of this TCR beta chain is a study of blood T cell repertoires in COVID-19. Turning to the study itself: Sample material is recorded as cDNA or gDNA derived from T cells, B-cell-depleted T cells, or PBMCs.

CDR1 is SGHTA, CDR2 FQGTGA, per germline. The CDR3 is 14 amino acids. V was pared by 5 bases and J by 6 bases, with 17 bases between. In the original workflow: Reference gene primer amplification in the assay estimated nucleated cell counts. Assay used: immunoSEQ multiplex PCR; TCRdb lists only in-frame clones, some missing. The D gene and trimming were derived from the DNA, and the V and J assignments and clone size from that table. This sample has approximately 150,000 clones, with 85% to 90% found just once. The V and J genes are TRBV7-3 and TRBJ2-7; D possibly corresponds to TRBD2 (5 bases). The sequencing input was peripheral blood. The sequence was obtained from a woman aged 60-75 years with active COVID-19. CDR3 loop: CASSVGKRLVEQYF. The CDR3 DNA is TGTGCCAGCAGCGTCGGGAAAAGACTCGTCGAGCAGTACTTC.